Below, one TCR beta chain is given with its context. The antigen it recognizes is unknown. Base qualities are not provided; no much larger clone lies one nucleotide away. Within a library made for alpha chains, this beta chain is off target, and its count is uninformative. The sample originates from a study of spatial heterogeneity in lung cancer (dated by TCRdb to about 2019). Study-wide context: Beta-chain transcripts were consistently detected in greater numbers than alpha-chain transcripts, which likely reflected higher beta-chain transcript abundance. A strong correlation was found between TCR transcript counts in tumor regions and a T cell transcriptional module score from matched bulk RNA-seq. In the raw uncorrected reads, each unique combination of TCR and UMI appeared on average more than ten times. The study quantitatively compared TCR alpha and beta repertoires across multiple tumor regions, matched nontumor lung and blood in non-small cell lung cancer. Nonsynonymous mutation counts, determined by whole-exome sequencing of tumor tissue, were related to TCR repertoire features. At surgery, both alpha and beta chains were TCR-sequenced in roughly 230 tumor regions, about 64 matched nontumor lung samples and a few dozen PBMC samples. Results the study describes overall, beyond this receptor: TCR-seq coverage of tumor T cells was estimated at only approximately 7% for alpha chains and 12% to 15% for beta chains. The tumor nonsynonymous mutation count correlated with the number of expanded alpha and beta TCRs within the tumor. The count of ubiquitous expanded TCRs correlated with the count of ubiquitous nonsynonymous mutations, and the count of regional expanded TCRs correlated with the count of regional nonsynonymous mutations. Confirming at a functional level the hypothesis that regional TCRs recognize regional mutations was considered to require additional single-cell paired TCR alpha and beta sequencing.

V gives up 6 bases and J gives up 1 base, and the segment between their germline ends measures 14 bases. Sequences DFQATT (CDR1) and SNEGSKA (CDR2) are obtained from the germline V gene (reference sequence). The CDR3 measures 14 amino acids from cysteine to phenylalanine. CDR3 DNA is the only sequence kept; it has 42 bases, read in frame from the first base. The library was made by 5' RACE. The listed sequencing device is NextSeq 500. To allow correction of PCR and sequencing errors, the TCR library protocol tagged every TCR cDNA molecule with a unique molecular identifier. The original methods were these. TCR identification, UMI-based error correction and CDR3 extraction were performed with Decombinator tools. Expanded TCRs were defined as those above a frequency of 2 per 1,000, corresponding to the top 1% of the tumor frequency distribution. Expanded tumor TCRs were classed as regional if statistically deemed absent (corrected P<0.05) from at least one tumor region, otherwise ubiquitous. Renyi diversity was calculated using the R vegan package after each repertoire was subsampled 100 times to 5,000 TCRs. CDR3 similarity networks were constructed using string-kernel similarity of amino acid triplets, with links drawn between CDR3s whose pairwise similarity was above 0.82. Using fastp at Q25 and MiXCR, TCRdb reprocessed the public reads and kept productive beta chains. Rows are combined by CDR3 protein, so each entry shows the most common genes and DNA. In this record, the V and J calls reflect TCRdb's handling and not the investigators' own analysis. The sample data list roughly 19,000 distinct CDR3 sequences, and 5% to 6% of these were observed just once. The leading ten clones occupy 10% of the sample.

The time point label here, explained by the study, means: sample taken at primary tumor resection. The donors were some 72 patients from the lung TRACERx cohort who had early-stage, untreated non-small cell lung cancer. Without any cell sorting, TCR sequencing was performed on whole RNA extracted either from tumor and nontumor lung tissue or from cryopreserved PBMC samples. Patients were selected for TCR sequencing only if sufficient RNA was available from at least two tumor regions. Before selection, tumor and adjacent nontumor lung specimens were reviewed by a lung pathologist. The source material was lung tumor tissue, sampled at surgery. The sequence was collected from a female donor with early-stage non-small cell lung cancer. The V and J genes are TRBV20-1 and TRBJ2-3, with TRBD2 perhaps the D gene, on 7 matching bases. Read as DNA, the sequence is TGCAGTGCCAGGTGGGGGGGGCGCACAGATACGCAGTATTTT. It is translated as CSARWGGRTDTQYF.